What follows describes a single T cell receptor (beta chain). Its target is unknown. CDR3 length: 18 residues. The junction had 2 bases not matched to a gene; V was cut back by 1 base and J by 0 bases. The germline CDR1 and CDR2 sequences are SGHNT and YENEEA. PCR was performed using 60 Vbeta and 13 Jbeta primers. TCRdb's table, derived via immunoSEQ multiplex PCR, lists solely in-frame clones and lacks some. This table holds roughly 140,000 clones, about 84% found once. The record originates from a study of cytomegalovirus exposure and HLA in healthy donors. Broader study findings: An analysis was carried out at a later point. It showed that HLA-associated TCR beta chains were more clonally expanded than equally common non-associated chains. Later analysis suggested most CMV-associated TCR beta chains were HLA-restricted. According to a later analysis, donors in an Asian-associated ancestry cluster reportedly had fewer N-insertions than the approximately 670-donor mean. The study recorded 150 to 200 TCR beta chains that were cytomegalovirus-associated.

This clonotype was obtained from a male donor in good health and CMV-seronegative. Sequencing was done on a sample of PBMCs. This chain uses TRBV11-3 with TRBJ2-2; TRBD2 matches at 13 bases. The CDR3 DNA reads TGTGCCAGCAGCTTAGTCGGACTAGCGGGGGCGAACACCGGGGAGCTGTTTTTT. It is translated as CASSLVGLAGANTGELFF.